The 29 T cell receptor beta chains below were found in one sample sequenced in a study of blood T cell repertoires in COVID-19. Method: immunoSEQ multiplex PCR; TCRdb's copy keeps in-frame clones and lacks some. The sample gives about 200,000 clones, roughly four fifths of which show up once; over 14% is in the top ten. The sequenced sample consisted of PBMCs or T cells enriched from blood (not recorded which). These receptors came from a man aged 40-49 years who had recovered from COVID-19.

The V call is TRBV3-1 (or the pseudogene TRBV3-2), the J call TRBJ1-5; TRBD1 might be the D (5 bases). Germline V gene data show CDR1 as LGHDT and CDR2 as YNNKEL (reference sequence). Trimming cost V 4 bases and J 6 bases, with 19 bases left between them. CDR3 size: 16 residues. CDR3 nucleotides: TGTGCCAGCAGCCGACGAGGAGGGGCTCACCCTCAGCCCCAGCATTTT. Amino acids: CASSRRGGAHPQPQHF.

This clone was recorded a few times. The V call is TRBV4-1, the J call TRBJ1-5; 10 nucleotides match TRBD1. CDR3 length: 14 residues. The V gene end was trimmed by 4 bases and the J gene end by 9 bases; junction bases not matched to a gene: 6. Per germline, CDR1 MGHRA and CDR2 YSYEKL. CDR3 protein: CASSRDRGQGPQHF. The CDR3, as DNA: TGCGCCAGCAGCCGGGACAGGGGACAAGGGCCCCAGCATTTT.

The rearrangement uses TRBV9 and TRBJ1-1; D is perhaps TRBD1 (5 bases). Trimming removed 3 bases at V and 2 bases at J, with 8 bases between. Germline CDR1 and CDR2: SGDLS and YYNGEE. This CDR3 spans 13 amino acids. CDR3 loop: CASSEGINTEAFF. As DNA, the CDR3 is TGTGCCAGCAGCGAGGGGATCAACACTGAAGCTTTCTTT.

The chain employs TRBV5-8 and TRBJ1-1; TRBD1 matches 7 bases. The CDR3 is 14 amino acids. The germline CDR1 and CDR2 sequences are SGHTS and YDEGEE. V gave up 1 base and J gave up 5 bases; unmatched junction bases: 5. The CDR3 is CASSLTRGMTEAFF. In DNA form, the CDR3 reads TGTGCCAGCAGCTTGACCAGGGGGATGACTGAAGCTTTCTTT.

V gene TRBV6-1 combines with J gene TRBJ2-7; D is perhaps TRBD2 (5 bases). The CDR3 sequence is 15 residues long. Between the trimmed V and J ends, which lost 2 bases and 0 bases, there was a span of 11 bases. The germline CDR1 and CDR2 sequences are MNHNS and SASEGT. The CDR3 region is CASSEFREFSYEQYF. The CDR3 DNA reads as TGTGCCAGCAGTGAATTTAGGGAGTTCTCCTACGAGCAGTACTTC.

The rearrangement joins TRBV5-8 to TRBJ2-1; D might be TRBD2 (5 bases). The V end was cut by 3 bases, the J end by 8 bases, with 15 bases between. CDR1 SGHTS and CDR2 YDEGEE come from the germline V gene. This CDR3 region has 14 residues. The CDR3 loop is CASSYPGSSDEQFF. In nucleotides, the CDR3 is TGTGCCAGCAGCTATCCGGGATCAAGTGATGAGCAGTTCTTC.

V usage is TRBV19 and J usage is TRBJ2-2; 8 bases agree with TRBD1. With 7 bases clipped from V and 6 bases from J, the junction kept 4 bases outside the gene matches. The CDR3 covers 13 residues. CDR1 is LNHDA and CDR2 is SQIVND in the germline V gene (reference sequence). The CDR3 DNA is TGTGCCAGTACCCTACAGGGGGCCGGGGAGCTGTTTTTT. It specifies CASTLQGAGELFF. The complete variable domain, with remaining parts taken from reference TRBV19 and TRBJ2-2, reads DGGITQSPKYLFRKEGQNVTLSCEQNLNHDAMYWYRQDPGQGLRLIYYSQIVNDFQKGDIAEGYSVSREKKESFPLTVTSAQKNPTAFYLCASTLQGAGELFFGEGSRLTVL.

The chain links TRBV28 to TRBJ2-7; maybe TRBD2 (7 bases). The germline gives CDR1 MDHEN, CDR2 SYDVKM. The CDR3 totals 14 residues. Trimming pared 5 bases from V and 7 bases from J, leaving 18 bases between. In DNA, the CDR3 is TGTGCCAGCAGTCCCCCCCGGGGGGCAGGGGAGCAGTACTTC. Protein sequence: CASSPPRGAGEQYF.

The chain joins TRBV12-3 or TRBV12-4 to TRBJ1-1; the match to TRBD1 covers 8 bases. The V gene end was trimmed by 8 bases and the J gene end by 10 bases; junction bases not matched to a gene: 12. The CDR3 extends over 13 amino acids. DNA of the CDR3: TGTGCCAGCGACCTAGGGACAGGTTTGGCAGCTTTCTTT. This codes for CASDLGTGLAAFF.

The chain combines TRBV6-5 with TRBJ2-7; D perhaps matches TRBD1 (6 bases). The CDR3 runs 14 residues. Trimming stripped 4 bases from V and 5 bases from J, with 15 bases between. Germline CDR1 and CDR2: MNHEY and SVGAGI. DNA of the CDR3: TGTGCCAGCAGTTCCCCCCAGGGGCCCCACGAGCAGTACTTC. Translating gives CASSSPQGPHEQYF.

CDR3 nucleotide sequence: TGCGCCAGCAGCTTGGTCGGGGGGCTCTGGGAGACCCAGTACTTC. This codes for CASSLVGGLWETQYF. The chain combines TRBV5-1 with TRBJ2-5; maybe TRBD2 (7 bases). CDR1 is SGHRS and CDR2 is YFSETQ in the germline V gene. V was shortened by 0 bases and J by 5 bases, with 14 bases between the two germline ends. The CDR3 consists of 15 residues.

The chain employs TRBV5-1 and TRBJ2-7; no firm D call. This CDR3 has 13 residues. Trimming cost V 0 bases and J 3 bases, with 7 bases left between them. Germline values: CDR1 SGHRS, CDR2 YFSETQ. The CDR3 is CASSLGLLYEQYF. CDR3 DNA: TGCGCCAGCAGCTTGGGACTGCTCTACGAGCAGTACTTC.

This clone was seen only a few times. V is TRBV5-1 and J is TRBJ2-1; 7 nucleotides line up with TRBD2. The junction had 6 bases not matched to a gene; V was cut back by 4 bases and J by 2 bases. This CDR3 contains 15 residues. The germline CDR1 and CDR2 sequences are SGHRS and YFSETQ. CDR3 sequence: CASSVGLDPYNEQFF. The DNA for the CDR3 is TGCGCCAGCAGCGTAGGACTAGACCCCTACAATGAGCAGTTCTTC.

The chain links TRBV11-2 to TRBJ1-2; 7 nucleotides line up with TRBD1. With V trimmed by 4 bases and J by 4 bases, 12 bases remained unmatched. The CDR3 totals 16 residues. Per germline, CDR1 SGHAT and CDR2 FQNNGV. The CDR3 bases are TGTGCCAGCAGCTGGGGGACAGCCACGAGTATCTATGGCTACACCTTC. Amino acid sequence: CASSWGTATSIYGYTF.

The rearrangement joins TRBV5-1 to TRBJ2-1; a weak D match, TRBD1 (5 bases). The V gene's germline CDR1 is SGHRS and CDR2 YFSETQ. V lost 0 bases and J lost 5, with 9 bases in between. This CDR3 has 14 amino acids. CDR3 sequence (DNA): TGCGCCAGCAGCTTGGGAGACAGAAACAATGAGCAGTTCTTC. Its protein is CASSLGDRNNEQFF.

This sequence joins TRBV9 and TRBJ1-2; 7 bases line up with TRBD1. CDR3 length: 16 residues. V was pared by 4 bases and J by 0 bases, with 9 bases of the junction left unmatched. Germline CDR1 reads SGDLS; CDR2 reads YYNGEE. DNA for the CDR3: TGTGCCAGCAGCCCGCAAGGACAGGCTTCTAACTATGGCTACACCTTC. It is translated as CASSPQGQASNYGYTF.

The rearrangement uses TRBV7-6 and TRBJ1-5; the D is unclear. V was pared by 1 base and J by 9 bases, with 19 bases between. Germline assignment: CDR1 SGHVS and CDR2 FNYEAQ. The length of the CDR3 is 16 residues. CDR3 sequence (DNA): TGTGCCAGCAGCTTAGAAGGGTGGACGGGCGAGGGGCCCCAGCATTTT. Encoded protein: CASSLEGWTGEGPQHF.

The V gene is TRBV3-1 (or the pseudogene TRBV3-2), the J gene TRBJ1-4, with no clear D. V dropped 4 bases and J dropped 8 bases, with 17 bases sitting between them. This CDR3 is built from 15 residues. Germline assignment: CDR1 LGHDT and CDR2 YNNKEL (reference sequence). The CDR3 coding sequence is TGTGCCAGCAGCCTCTTCCCCGGACTAGGGGAAAAACTGTTTTTT. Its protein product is CASSLFPGLGEKLFF.

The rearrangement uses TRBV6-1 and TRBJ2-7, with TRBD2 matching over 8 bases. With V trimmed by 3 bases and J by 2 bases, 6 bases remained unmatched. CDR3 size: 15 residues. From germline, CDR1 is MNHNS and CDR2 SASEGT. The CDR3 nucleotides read TGTGCCAGCAGTGAGGATAGCGGGGCCACCTACGAGCAGTACTTC. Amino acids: CASSEDSGATYEQYF.

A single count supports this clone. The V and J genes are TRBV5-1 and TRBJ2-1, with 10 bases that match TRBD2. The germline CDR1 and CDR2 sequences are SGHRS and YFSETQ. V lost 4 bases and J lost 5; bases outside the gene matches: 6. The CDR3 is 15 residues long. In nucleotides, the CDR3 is TGCGCCAGCAGCCCGCTAGCGGGGGCCAACAATGAGCAGTTCTTC. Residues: CASSPLAGANNEQFF. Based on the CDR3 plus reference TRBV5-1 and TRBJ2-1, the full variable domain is KAGVTQTPRYLIKTRGQQVTLSCSPISGHRSVSWYQQTPGQGLQFLFEYFSETQRNKGNFPGRFSGRQFSNSRSEMNVSTLELGDSALYLCASSPLAGANNEQFFGPGTRLTVL.

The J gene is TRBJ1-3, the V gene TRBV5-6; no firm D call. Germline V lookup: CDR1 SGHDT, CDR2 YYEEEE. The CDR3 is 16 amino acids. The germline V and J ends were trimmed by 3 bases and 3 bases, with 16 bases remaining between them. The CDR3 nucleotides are TGTGCCAGCAGCTCGGGTGCGGGGAGGTATGGAAACACCATATATTTT. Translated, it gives CASSSGAGRYGNTIYF.

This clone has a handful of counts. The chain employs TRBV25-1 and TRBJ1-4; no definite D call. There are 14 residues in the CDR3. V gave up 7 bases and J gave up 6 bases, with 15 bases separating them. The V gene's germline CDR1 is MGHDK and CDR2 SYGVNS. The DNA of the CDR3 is TGTGCCAGCACCGGGCCTGGAGGGCATGAAAAACTGTTTTTT. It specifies CASTGPGGHEKLFF.

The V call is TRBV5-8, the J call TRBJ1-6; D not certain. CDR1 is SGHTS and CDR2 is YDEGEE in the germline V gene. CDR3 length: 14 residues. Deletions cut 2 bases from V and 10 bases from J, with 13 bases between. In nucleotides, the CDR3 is TGTGCCAGCAGCTTCGTCCCAAGAGGATCACCCCTCCACTTT. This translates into CASSFVPRGSPLHF.

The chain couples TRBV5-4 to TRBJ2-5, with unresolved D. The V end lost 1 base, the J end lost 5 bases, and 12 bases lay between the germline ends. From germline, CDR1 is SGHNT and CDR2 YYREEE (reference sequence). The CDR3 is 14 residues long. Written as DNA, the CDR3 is TGTGCCAGCAGCTTGATTTACCCCGAGGAGACCCAGTACTTC. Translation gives CASSLIYPEETQYF.

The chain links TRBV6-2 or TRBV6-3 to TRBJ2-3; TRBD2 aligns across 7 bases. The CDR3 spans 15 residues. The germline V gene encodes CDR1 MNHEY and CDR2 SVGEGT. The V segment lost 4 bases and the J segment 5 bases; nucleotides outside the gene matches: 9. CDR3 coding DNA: TGTGCCAGCAGTTCGACGCGGGAGCAAGTAGATACGCAGTATTTT. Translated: CASSSTREQVDTQYF.

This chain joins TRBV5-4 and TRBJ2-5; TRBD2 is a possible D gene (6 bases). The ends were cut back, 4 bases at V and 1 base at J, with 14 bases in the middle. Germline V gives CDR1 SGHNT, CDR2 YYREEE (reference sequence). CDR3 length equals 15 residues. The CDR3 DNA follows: TGTGCCAGCAGCCGGCGGGACCGAGGCCAAGAGACCCAGTACTTC. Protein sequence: CASSRRDRGQETQYF.

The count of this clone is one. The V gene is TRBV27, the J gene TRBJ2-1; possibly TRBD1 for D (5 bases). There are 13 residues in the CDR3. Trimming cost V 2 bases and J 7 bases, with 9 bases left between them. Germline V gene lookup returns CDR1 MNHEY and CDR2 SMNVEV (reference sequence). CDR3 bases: TGTGCCAGCAGTTTAGGGGCGAGAAATGAGCAGTTCTTC. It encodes CASSLGARNEQFF.

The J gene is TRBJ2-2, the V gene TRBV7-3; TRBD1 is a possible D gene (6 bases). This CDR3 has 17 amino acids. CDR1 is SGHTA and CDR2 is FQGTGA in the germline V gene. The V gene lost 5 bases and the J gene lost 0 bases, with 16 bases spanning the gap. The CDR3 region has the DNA TGTGCCAGCAGCCGCTCTGGACAGTACGCGAACACCGGGGAGCTGTTTTTT. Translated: CASSRSGQYANTGELFF.

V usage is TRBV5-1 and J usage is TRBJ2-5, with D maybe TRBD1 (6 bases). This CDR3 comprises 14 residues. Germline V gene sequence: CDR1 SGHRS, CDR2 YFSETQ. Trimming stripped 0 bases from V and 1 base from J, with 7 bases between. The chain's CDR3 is CASSLGDTQETQYF. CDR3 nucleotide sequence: TGCGCCAGCAGCTTGGGGGACACCCAAGAGACCCAGTACTTC.